Presented here are 10 T cell receptor beta chains from one specimen sequenced in a study of T-cell reconstitution after alpha-beta-depleted transplantation in children. As it was prepared, the TCRbeta library received unique molecular identifiers. TCRdb analysed the PCR reads with MiXCR anew, one entry per CDR3 protein. The sample lists some 350,000 distinct CDR3 sequences; 15% to 20% were seen once. Specimen: PBMCs, mostly from graft donor cells, collected 360 days after TCRalphabeta/CD19-depleted stem cell transplant. These TCRs come from a male patient between 2 and 9 years old who had a stem cell transplant for acute lymphoblastic leukemia, so the T cells may come from the graft donor.

This chain uses TRBV10-3 with TRBJ2-5; possibly TRBD1 for D (6 bases). The length of the CDR3 is 17 residues. Germline V gene data show CDR1 as ENHRY and CDR2 as SYGVKD. V dropped 2 bases and J dropped 0 bases, with 16 bases sitting between them. The CDR3 protein is CAISEERGGLYQETQYF. The CDR3 nucleotides read TGTGCCATCAGTGAGGAGCGAGGGGGTCTGTACCAAGAGACCCAGTACTTC.

Only a few counts were recorded for this clonotype. The J gene is TRBJ2-2, the V gene TRBV25-1; maybe TRBD2 (5 bases). CDR3 size: 14 residues. Germline CDR1 and CDR2: MGHDK and SYGVNS. Trimming shortened V by 6 bases and J by 5 bases, and 13 bases separated the two germline ends. The CDR3: CASRGRRLTGELFF. CDR3 sequence (DNA): TGTGCCAGCAGAGGGAGACGGCTAACCGGGGAGCTGTTTTTT.

This chain uses TRBV30 with TRBJ2-7; D is ambiguous. Germline values: CDR1 GTSNPN, CDR2 SVGIG (reference sequence). V dropped 2 bases and J dropped 3 bases, with 5 bases sitting between them. The CDR3 length is 11 residues. CDR3 protein: CAWSHSYEQYF. The DNA of the CDR3 is TGTGCCTGGAGTCATAGCTACGAGCAGTACTTC.

In its sample, this clonotype was seen a few times. The rearrangement uses TRBV6-1 and TRBJ2-6, with a possible D match to TRBD2 (5 bases). CDR3 size: 16 residues. V was trimmed by 7 bases and J by 0 bases, leaving 13 bases between them. Germline V gene sequence: CDR1 MNHNS, CDR2 SASEGT. CDR3 amino acids: CASTKKGSSGANVLTF. The CDR3, as DNA: TGTGCCAGCACTAAAAAAGGGAGCTCTGGGGCCAACGTCCTGACTTTC.

This clonotype showed up just a few times. The V and J genes are TRBV7-9 and TRBJ2-3; D might be TRBD2 (5 bases). V dropped 1 base and J dropped 1 base, with 9 bases sitting between them. The CDR3 loop spans 15 amino acids. The germline V gene encodes CDR1 SEHNR and CDR2 FQNEAQ (reference sequence). In nucleotides, the CDR3 is TGTGCCAGCAGCTTAGGACCCGGGGGCACAGATACGCAGTATTTT. The encoded protein is CASSLGPGGTDTQYF.

This clonotype occurred a few times. The chain combines TRBV6-2 or TRBV6-3 with TRBJ2-1; D is uncertain. V dropped 4 bases and J dropped 10 bases, with 8 bases sitting between them. Germline V gene data show CDR1 as MNHEY and CDR2 as SVGEGT. This CDR3 comprises 11 residues. This CDR3 reads CASSSYGEQFF. The CDR3 DNA reads as TGTGCCAGCAGTTCGTACGGAGAGCAGTTCTTC.

This clonotype appeared a few times. The J gene is TRBJ2-1, the V gene TRBV30; D ambiguous. The germline V gene has CDR1 GTSNPN and CDR2 SVGIG (reference sequence). CDR3 length equals 11 residues. V lost 4 bases and J lost 3, with 4 bases in between. CDR3 protein: CAWMDYNEQFF. The CDR3 DNA reads as TGTGCCTGGATGGACTACAATGAGCAGTTCTTC.

The table lists this clonotype with a few counts. The chain recombines TRBV28 with TRBJ2-1; D is unclear. This CDR3 spans 14 amino acids. V was pared by 7 bases and J by 1 base, with 11 bases between. Germline lookup yields CDR1 MDHEN and CDR2 SYDVKM. CDR3 DNA sequence: TGTGCCAGCACTCCCCCCGGGTCCTACAATGAGCAGTTCTTC. Its protein is CASTPPGSYNEQFF.

A few counts support this clonotype. The rearrangement joins TRBV10-3 to TRBJ2-2; 10 positions match TRBD2. Germline V gene data show CDR1 as ENHRY and CDR2 as SYGVKD. The CDR3 sequence is 14 residues long. J lost 7 bases, V lost 10 bases, and 9 bases had no gene match. The CDR3, as DNA: TGTGCCAGCCACGGGACTAGCGATGGCGGGGAGCTGTTTTTT. Amino acids: CASHGTSDGGELFF.

This clonotype was found many times. The chain employs TRBV24-1 and TRBJ2-1; D is perhaps TRBD1 or TRBD2 (6 bases each). Trimming pared 4 bases from V and 12 bases from J, leaving 18 bases between. Germline V lookup: CDR1 KGHDR, CDR2 SFDVKD. The CDR3 sequence is 14 residues long. The CDR3: CATSEATLGGGQFF. Written as DNA, the CDR3 is TGTGCCACCAGTGAAGCCACCCTAGGGGGAGGGCAGTTCTTC.